Listed below are T cell receptor beta chains from one sample, sequenced in a study of T cells expressing NK-cell markers. From its re-call of the 5' RACE reads, TCRdb lists each CDR3 protein once, without DNA. The sample holds more than 400,000 distinct CDR3 sequences. The sequenced material came from blood T cells: a sorted CD56 or NKG2C T cell subset, CD4+ or CD8+ T cells, or bulk PBMC T cells (not recorded which). All receptors come from a woman aged 18 to 69 in good health. CDR3s include the opening cysteine and the closing phenylalanine or tryptophan.

j_call,v_call,cdr3_aa
TRBJ2-5,TRBV6-1,CASSQGVGETQYF
TRBJ2-5,TRBV6-5,CASSYGGVGETQYF
TRBJ2-3,TRBV10-3,CAISEGLDADTQYF
TRBJ2-3,TRBV20-1,CRGAGGRYSTDTQYF
TRBJ2-2,TRBV4-1,CASSPGQGHPTGELFF
TRBJ2-4,TRBV6-1,CASSEVGGGLKNIQYF
TRBJ2-4,TRBV29-1,CSVGGEGAKNIQYF
TRBJ1-5,TRBV12-3/TRBV12-4,CASNLGTPNQPQHF
TRBJ2-7,TRBV12-5,CASGRGTSGFYEQYF
TRBJ2-1,TRBV20-1,CSAGLAVINNEQFF
TRBJ2-1,TRBV24-1,CATSEGAGGPNEQFF
TRBJ2-5,TRBV5-1,CASTSDQETQYF
TRBJ2-3,TRBV28,CASSLSGSPDTQYF
TRBJ2-3,TRBV9,CASSVSDWITDTQYF
TRBJ2-7,TRBV29-1,CSVAGTQYEQYF
TRBJ2-5,TRBV5-4,CASSPTTSGGKETQYF
TRBJ2-1,TRBV3-1,CASSLKTSGSLNEQFF
TRBJ2-1,TRBV6-5,CASRADSYNEQFF
TRBJ1-1,TRBV18,CASTPENRNTEAFF
TRBJ2-4,TRBV7-8,CASTLDFIAKNIQYF
TRBJ2-3,TRBV29-1,CSVSTWPHTDTQYF
TRBJ2-4,TRBV29-1,CSVEGTKNIQYF
TRBJ1-1,TRBV12-3/TRBV12-4,CASRGRVRGTEAFF
TRBJ2-5,TRBV11-2,CASSSYGALQETQYF
TRBJ2-1,TRBV20-1,CSASGGALYNEQFF
TRBJ2-1,TRBV30,CAWSWTSGRNEQFF
TRBJ2-7,TRBV20-1,CSARDLWELGYEQYF
TRBJ2-2,TRBV20-1,CSARGLLADTNTGELFF
TRBJ2-3,TRBV28,CASRSTLGVGDTQYF
TRBJ2-3,TRBV28,CASGLAGITSTDTQYF
TRBJ2-1,TRBV6-2/TRBV6-3,CASSWDGLASEQFF
TRBJ1-3,TRBV29-1,CSVVETGNTIYF
TRBJ1-6,TRBV10-3,CAISESKGPMTNSPLHF
TRBJ1-1,TRBV5-1,CASSPDLGAGRNTEAFF
TRBJ2-1,TRBV7-9,CASSSERERGNEQFF
TRBJ1-4,TRBV21-1,CASSKGGTGPEKLFF
TRBJ2-3,TRBV9,CASSAITGGRADTQYF
TRBJ2-5,TRBV9,CASSPSTSGGHQETQYF
TRBJ2-3,TRBV20-1,CSANRLAAARDTQYF
TRBJ1-6,TRBV18,CASSPTPPGQINSPLHF
TRBJ2-2,TRBV19,CASIGLNTGELFF
TRBJ2-1,TRBV30,CAWSGVGLVHNNEQFF
TRBJ2-2,TRBV7-2,CASSPRLAGVTGELFF
TRBJ2-1,TRBV11-2,CATEGLAEHNEQFF
TRBJ2-2,TRBV7-2,CASSPMTGWGGELFF
TRBJ2-3,TRBV12-3/TRBV12-4,CASSLIWRGALAGTDTQYF
TRBJ1-5,TRBV5-6,CASSRGQGAVNQPQHF
TRBJ2-7,TRBV30,CAWSVNARVVEKYF